Shown below are 16 T cell receptor beta chains from a single sample sequenced in a study of cytomegalovirus exposure and HLA in healthy donors. Primers included in the PCR were 60 Vbeta and 13 Jbeta primers. Assay: immunoSEQ multiplex PCR; the TCRdb copy retains only in-frame clones and omits some. The sample lists about 160,000 clones; more than 65% were seen once. Sequencing was performed on PBMCs. The origin of the receptors is a man aged 25-45 years in good health and CMV-seronegative.

DNA of the CDR3: TGTGCCACCAGCAGAATGACTACAGGGACCCAAGAGACCCAGTACTTC. It yields the protein CATSRMTTGTQETQYF. The chain joins TRBV15 to TRBJ2-5; possible D gene TRBD1, 6 bases. CDR1 LNHNV and CDR2 YYDKDF come from the germline V gene (reference sequence). Trimming took off 2 bases at V and 1 base at J, with 14 bases between the two ends. This CDR3 region has 16 residues.

The chain employs TRBV6-5 and TRBJ1-5; possible D gene TRBD1, 5 bases. The CDR3 is 13 amino acids. V lost 2 bases and J 8 bases, leaving 10 bases between the germline ends. CDR1 MNHEY and CDR2 SVGAGI come from the germline V gene. The DNA for the CDR3 is TGTGCCAGCAGTTACAGGGGAGGGGAGCCCCAGCATTTT. Protein: CASSYRGGEPQHF.

V usage is TRBV6-4 and J usage is TRBJ2-3; 13 nucleotides agree with TRBD2. J gave up 4 bases and V 4 bases, and 2 bases lay outside the gene matches. This CDR3 comprises 15 residues. CDR1 is MRHNA and CDR2 is SNTAGT in the germline V gene. The CDR3 loop reads CASSVGTSGADTQYF. CDR3 DNA sequence: TGTGCCAGCAGTGTGGGGACTAGCGGGGCAGATACGCAGTATTTT.

About this clone itself: Other DNA sequences in the same sample also yield this CDR3. CDR3 nucleotides: TGTGCCAGCAGCTTAGCTGTTACCGGGGAGCTGTTTTTT. Encoded protein: CASSLAVTGELFF. This chain links TRBV11-3 with TRBJ2-2; the D is unclear. The CDR3 has 13 amino acids. Germline V gene data show CDR1 as SGHNT and CDR2 as YENEEA. With 1 base removed from V and 5 bases from J, the gap between germline ends came to 5 bases.

This sequence joins TRBV7-9 and TRBJ1-1; D remains unclear. The CDR3 spans 14 residues. Germline assignment: CDR1 SEHNR and CDR2 FQNEAQ (reference sequence). V was shortened by 3 bases and J by 1 base, with 9 bases between the two germline ends. The CDR3 region is CASSFENKNTEAFF. The CDR3 DNA sequence: TGTGCCAGCAGCTTTGAAAACAAGAACACTGAAGCTTTCTTT.

The gene calls are TRBV7-2 and TRBJ2-7, with D maybe TRBD1 (5 bases). The CDR3 contains 14 residues. Per germline, CDR1 SGHTA and CDR2 FQGNSA. The V gene lost 5 bases and the J gene lost 1 base, with 12 bases spanning the gap. The CDR3 bases are TGTGCCAGCAGCAAAGACAGTAAATCCTACGAGCAGTACTTC. Protein: CASSKDSKSYEQYF.

This chain joins TRBV5-1 and TRBJ2-7; 10 nucleotides line up with TRBD1. The ends lost 0 bases at V and 3 bases at J; junction bases unmatched: 3. Germline assignment: CDR1 SGHRS and CDR2 YFSETQ. This CDR3 has 15 amino acids. CDR3 bases: TGCGCCAGCAGCTTGGCCGGGACAGGGGTCTACGAGCAGTACTTC. Protein product: CASSLAGTGVYEQYF. Combining the CDR3 with reference TRBV5-1 and TRBJ2-7 gives the whole variable domain KAGVTQTPRYLIKTRGQQVTLSCSPISGHRSVSWYQQTPGQGLQFLFEYFSETQRNKGNFPGRFSGRQFSNSRSEMNVSTLELGDSALYLCASSLAGTGVYEQYFGPGTRLTVT.

This chain links TRBV7-2 with TRBJ1-1; the match to TRBD1 covers 7 bases. The CDR3 extends over 14 amino acids. Per the germline V gene, CDR1 is SGHTA and CDR2 is FQGNSA. J gave up 0 bases and V 6 bases, and 4 bases lay outside the gene matches. CDR3 sequence (DNA): TGTGCCAGCAGGGACAGGTCGATGAACACTGAAGCTTTCTTT. This gives the protein CASRDRSMNTEAFF.

The chain recombines TRBV28 with TRBJ2-7; TRBD2 matches 9 bases. From germline, CDR1 is MDHEN and CDR2 SYDVKM. The J segment lost 4 bases and the V segment lost 5 bases, leaving 12 bases of the junction unmatched. The CDR3 has 16 residues. CDR3 nucleotide sequence: TGTGCCAGCAGTACCCCCTTAGCGGGAGTCAGATACGAGCAGTACTTC. This codes for CASSTPLAGVRYEQYF.

This sequence joins TRBV19 and TRBJ2-7, with 9 bases matching TRBD1. CDR3 size: 15 residues. Germline-derived CDR1 and CDR2 are LNHDA and SQIVND (reference sequence). After removal of 4 bases from V and 3 bases from J, the junction contained 7 bases not matched to a gene. Here the CDR3 reads CASSTRTGDFYEQYF. The CDR3 bases are TGTGCCAGTAGTACCCGGACAGGGGACTTCTACGAGCAGTACTTC.

The rearrangement uses TRBV19 and TRBJ2-2, with 9 positions matching TRBD1. The CDR3 extends over 15 amino acids. With V trimmed by 7 bases and J by 0 bases, 3 bases remained unmatched. Germline V CDR1 and CDR2: LNHDA, SQIVND (reference sequence). CDR3 sequence reads: CASIRQGANTGELFF. CDR3 nucleotides: TGTGCCAGTATCCGACAGGGGGCGAACACCGGGGAGCTGTTTTTT. The full variable domain, rest sourced from reference TRBV19 and TRBJ2-2, is DGGITQSPKYLFRKEGQNVTLSCEQNLNHDAMYWYRQDPGQGLRLIYYSQIVNDFQKGDIAEGYSVSREKKESFPLTVTSAQKNPTAFYLCASIRQGANTGELFFGEGSRLTVL.

The chain joins TRBV7-2 to TRBJ1-4; D gene uncertain. Per the germline V gene, CDR1 is SGHTA and CDR2 is FQGNSA. The V end lost 1 base, the J end lost 4 bases, and 10 bases lay between the germline ends. The CDR3 loop spans 15 amino acids. The CDR3 here is CASSLVWSGNEKLFF. The CDR3 DNA reads TGTGCCAGCAGCTTAGTATGGTCGGGTAATGAAAAACTGTTTTTT.

The chain links TRBV30 to TRBJ1-4; maybe TRBD1 (6 bases). There are 11 residues in the CDR3. Germline CDR1 is GTSNPN and CDR2 is SVGIG (reference sequence). The ends were cut back, 8 bases at V and 4 bases at J, with 8 bases in the middle. The CDR3 DNA follows: TGTGCCCGGGGACATAATGAAAAACTGTTTTTT. Protein product: CARGHNEKLFF.

J is TRBJ2-1 and V is TRBV7-8; 10 bases are shared with TRBD2. The germline V gene encodes CDR1 SGHVS and CDR2 FQNEAQ. Trimming cost V 3 bases and J 5 bases; bases outside gene matches: 16. CDR3 size: 19 residues. The DNA for the CDR3 is TGTGCCAGCAGCTTTGTCGGGACAGTACTAGCGGGGAGGGACAATGAGCAGTTCTTC. It is translated as CASSFVGTVLAGRDNEQFF. Combining the CDR3 with reference TRBV7-8 and TRBJ2-1 gives the whole variable domain GAGVSQSPRYKVAKRGQDVALRCDPISGHVSLFWYQQALGQGPEFLTYFQNEAQLDKSGLPSDRFFAERPEGSVSTLKIQRTQQEDSAVYLCASSFVGTVLAGRDNEQFFGPGTRLTVL.

This chain links TRBV5-1 with TRBJ1-1, with a weak D call TRBD1 (6 bases). V gave up 4 bases and J gave up 8 bases, with 12 bases separating them. The germline CDR1 and CDR2 sequences are SGHRS and YFSETQ. CDR3 length: 12 residues. The CDR3 DNA reads TGCGCCAGCAGCCTAACAGGGCGAGAAGCTTTCTTT. Protein sequence: CASSLTGREAFF.

The CDR3 region has the DNA TGTGCCAGCAGCTTAGGTAGCGCCGCAGATACGCAGTATTTT. Encoded protein: CASSLGSAADTQYF. This rearrangement joins TRBV7-3 to TRBJ2-3, with TRBD2 as a possible D gene (5 bases). The V gene's germline CDR1 is SGHTA and CDR2 FQGTGA. V was clipped by 2 bases and J by 4 bases, with 10 bases between them. This CDR3 region has 14 residues.